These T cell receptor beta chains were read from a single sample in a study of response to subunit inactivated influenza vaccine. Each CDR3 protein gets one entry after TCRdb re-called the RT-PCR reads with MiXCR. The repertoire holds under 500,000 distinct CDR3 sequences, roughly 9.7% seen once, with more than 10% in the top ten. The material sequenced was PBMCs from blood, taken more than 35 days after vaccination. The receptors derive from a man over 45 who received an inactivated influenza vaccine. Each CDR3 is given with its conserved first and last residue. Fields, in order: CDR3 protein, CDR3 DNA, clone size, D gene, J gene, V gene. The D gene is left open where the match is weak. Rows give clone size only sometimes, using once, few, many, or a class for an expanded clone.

cdr3_aa: CASSVGQLYGYTF
cdr3_nt: TGTGCCAGCAGCGTGGGACAGCTTTATGGCTACACCTTC
clone_size: few
d_call: TRBD1
j_call: TRBJ1-2
v_call: TRBV7-2

cdr3_aa: CASSQVGGSNEKLFF
cdr3_nt: TGTGCCAGCAGCCAAGTAGGAGGCAGTAATGAAAAACTGTTTTTT
clone_size: many
d_call: -
j_call: TRBJ1-4
v_call: TRBV4-2

cdr3_aa: CIAREGGFRTTTYNEQFF
cdr3_nt: TGCATTGCTAGAGAGGGGGGGTTTCGGACCACGACATACAATGAGCAGTTCTTC
clone_size: -
d_call: -
j_call: TRBJ2-1
v_call: TRBV20-1

cdr3_aa: CASSQQGRAFF
cdr3_nt: TGTGCCAGCAGCCAACAGGGGCGGGCTTTCTTT
clone_size: -
d_call: TRBD1
j_call: TRBJ1-1
v_call: TRBV7-2

cdr3_aa: CASSGPGLANTGELFF
cdr3_nt: TGTGCCAGCAGCGGACCGGGACTAGCTAACACCGGGGAGCTGTTTTTT
clone_size: -
d_call: TRBD2
j_call: TRBJ2-2
v_call: TRBV7-6

cdr3_aa: CATSEPTGQKGLGIYGYTF
cdr3_nt: TGTGCCACCAGTGAACCCACAGGACAAAAAGGCCTCGGGATATATGGCTACACCTTC
clone_size: -
d_call: -
j_call: TRBJ1-2
v_call: TRBV24-1

cdr3_aa: CASSQAAVGELFF
cdr3_nt: TGTGCCAGCAGCCAAGCAGCCGTCGGGGAGCTGTTTTTT
clone_size: few
d_call: -
j_call: TRBJ2-2
v_call: TRBV3-1

cdr3_aa: CASSASGRYEQYF
cdr3_nt: TGTGCCAGCAGTGCAAGCGGGAGGTACGAGCAGTACTTC
clone_size: -
d_call: TRBD2
j_call: TRBJ2-7
v_call: TRBV12-3/TRBV12-4

cdr3_aa: CASSDRVRNEKLFF
cdr3_nt: TGTGCCAGCAGTGACAGGGTGCGAAATGAAAAACTGTTTTTT
clone_size: few
d_call: -
j_call: TRBJ1-4
v_call: TRBV6-1

cdr3_aa: CASSLSGRSYEQYF
cdr3_nt: TGCGCCAGCAGCTTAAGCGGGCGATCCTACGAGCAGTACTTC
clone_size: -
d_call: -
j_call: TRBJ2-7
v_call: TRBV5-1

cdr3_aa: CASSPLGVYNEQFF
cdr3_nt: TGTGCCAGCAGTCCCTTGGGCGTCTACAATGAGCAGTTCTTC
clone_size: many
d_call: -
j_call: TRBJ2-1
v_call: TRBV6-1

cdr3_aa: CASSQKQGSYYGYTF
cdr3_nt: TGCGCCAGCAGCCAAAAACAGGGCTCCTACTATGGCTACACCTTC
clone_size: -
d_call: -
j_call: TRBJ1-2
v_call: TRBV4-3

cdr3_aa: CASRQTNTGELFF
cdr3_nt: TGTGCCAGCCGCCAAACGAACACCGGGGAGCTGTTTTTT
clone_size: many
d_call: -
j_call: TRBJ2-2
v_call: TRBV28

cdr3_aa: CSAREDSRSGELFF
cdr3_nt: TGCAGTGCTAGAGAAGATAGCAGATCCGGGGAGCTGTTTTTT
clone_size: few
d_call: -
j_call: TRBJ2-2
v_call: TRBV20-1

cdr3_aa: CASSKYGTGQKSAYEQYF
cdr3_nt: TGTGCCAGCAGCAAATATGGGACAGGGCAAAAATCAGCCTACGAGCAGTACTTC
clone_size: few
d_call: -
j_call: TRBJ2-7
v_call: TRBV21-1

cdr3_aa: CAISESTREQFF
cdr3_nt: TGTGCCATCAGTGAGTCAACTAGGGAGCAGTTCTTC
clone_size: many
d_call: -
j_call: TRBJ2-1
v_call: TRBV10-3

cdr3_aa: CASSYSHSFSYEQYF
cdr3_nt: TGTGCCAGCAGTTACTCACACAGCTTCTCCTACGAGCAGTACTTC
clone_size: few
d_call: -
j_call: TRBJ2-7
v_call: TRBV6-5

cdr3_aa: CASTTGVRRGPYNEQFF
cdr3_nt: TGTGCCAGCACTACAGGGGTGAGGCGGGGGCCGTACAATGAGCAGTTCTTC
clone_size: -
d_call: -
j_call: TRBJ2-1
v_call: TRBV12-3/TRBV12-4

cdr3_aa: CASSQGLAGSGSYNEQFF
cdr3_nt: TGCGCCAGCAGCCAGGGACTAGCGGGGTCGGGCTCCTACAATGAGCAGTTCTTC
clone_size: few
d_call: TRBD2
j_call: TRBJ2-1
v_call: TRBV5-1

cdr3_aa: CASNPRLASTGELFF
cdr3_nt: TGTGCCAGCAACCCCCGACTAGCGAGCACCGGGGAGCTGTTTTTT
clone_size: -
d_call: TRBD2
j_call: TRBJ2-2
v_call: TRBV7-4

cdr3_aa: CSANRGGDGYTF
cdr3_nt: TGCAGTGCTAACCGGGGGGGAGATGGCTACACCTTC
clone_size: -
d_call: -
j_call: TRBJ1-2
v_call: TRBV20-1

cdr3_aa: CASSLVGGAYGYTF
cdr3_nt: TGTGCCAGCAGCTTAGTAGGAGGGGCCTATGGCTACACCTTC
clone_size: many
d_call: -
j_call: TRBJ1-2
v_call: TRBV7-2

cdr3_aa: CASKMGGRQETQYF
cdr3_nt: TGTGCCAGCAAAATGGGGGGGCGGCAAGAGACCCAGTACTTC
clone_size: many
d_call: -
j_call: TRBJ2-5
v_call: TRBV6-1

cdr3_aa: CASSISPGADTQYF
cdr3_nt: TGTGCCAGCAGTATTAGTCCGGGAGCAGATACGCAGTATTTT
clone_size: few
d_call: -
j_call: TRBJ2-3
v_call: TRBV12-3/TRBV12-4

cdr3_aa: CASSPGLAGSQETQYF
cdr3_nt: TGCGCCAGCAGCCCGGGACTAGCGGGATCACAAGAGACCCAGTACTTC
clone_size: few
d_call: TRBD2
j_call: TRBJ2-5
v_call: TRBV5-1

cdr3_aa: CASSQDYGSFYNEQFF
cdr3_nt: TGCGCCAGCAGCCAAGATTACGGGAGCTTCTACAATGAGCAGTTCTTC
clone_size: -
d_call: -
j_call: TRBJ2-1
v_call: TRBV4-3

cdr3_aa: CATSDFYGSSDTQYF
cdr3_nt: TGTGCCACCAGTGATTTCTACGGGAGTTCGGATACGCAGTATTTT
clone_size: few
d_call: -
j_call: TRBJ2-3
v_call: TRBV24-1

cdr3_aa: CASNRPGQGLETQYF
cdr3_nt: TGTGCCAGCAACCGGCCGGGACAGGGATTGGAGACCCAGTACTTC
clone_size: few
d_call: TRBD1
j_call: TRBJ2-5
v_call: TRBV28

cdr3_aa: CASSLTDRVYSEAFF
cdr3_nt: TGCGCCAGCAGCTTAACGGACAGAGTTTATTCTGAAGCTTTCTTT
clone_size: -
d_call: -
j_call: TRBJ1-1
v_call: TRBV5-1

cdr3_aa: CSAFGSGTGELFF
cdr3_nt: TGCAGTGCTTTCGGGAGTGGGACCGGGGAGCTGTTTTTT
clone_size: -
d_call: -
j_call: TRBJ2-2
v_call: TRBV20-1

cdr3_aa: CVLGGLMDNSPLHF
cdr3_nt: TGTGTCCTTGGGGGGCTTATGGATAATTCACCCCTCCACTTT
clone_size: many
d_call: -
j_call: TRBJ1-6
v_call: TRBV27

cdr3_aa: CASSWDAGAEYNEQFF
cdr3_nt: TGTGCCAGCAGTTGGGATGCGGGAGCTGAGTACAATGAGCAGTTCTTC
clone_size: -
d_call: TRBD2
j_call: TRBJ2-1
v_call: TRBV2

cdr3_aa: CASSQEGGHTEAFF
cdr3_nt: TGCGCCAGCAGCCAAGAGGGGGGGCACACTGAAGCTTTCTTT
clone_size: many
d_call: -
j_call: TRBJ1-1
v_call: TRBV4-3

cdr3_aa: CASSKTGNLAEQFF
cdr3_nt: TGTGCCAGCAGCAAGACAGGGAACCTAGCTGAGCAGTTCTTC
clone_size: few
d_call: TRBD1
j_call: TRBJ2-1
v_call: TRBV7-3

cdr3_aa: CASSFGTENQPQHF
cdr3_nt: TGTGCCAGCAGTTTCGGGACGGAAAATCAGCCCCAGCATTTT
clone_size: -
d_call: -
j_call: TRBJ1-5
v_call: TRBV12-3/TRBV12-4

cdr3_aa: CASSLAAQRTDTQYF
cdr3_nt: TGTGCCAGCAGCTTAGCGGCTCAGCGCACAGATACGCAGTATTTT
clone_size: many
d_call: -
j_call: TRBJ2-3
v_call: TRBV7-2

cdr3_aa: CSTGGGNYNEQFF
cdr3_nt: TGCAGCACGGGGGGGGGTAACTACAATGAGCAGTTCTTC
clone_size: many
d_call: TRBD2
j_call: TRBJ2-1
v_call: TRBV29-1

cdr3_aa: CASSLATSSSYNEQCF
cdr3_nt: TGCGCCAGCAGCTTGGCAACTAGTAGCTCCTACAATGAGCAGTGCTTC
clone_size: -
d_call: -
j_call: TRBJ2-1
v_call: TRBV5-1

cdr3_aa: CASSVEATGVGTQYF
cdr3_nt: TGTGCCAGCAGCGTAGAGGCCACAGGAGTCGGGACCCAGTACTTC
clone_size: few
d_call: -
j_call: TRBJ2-5
v_call: TRBV9

cdr3_aa: CAWSVGQTPTDTQYF
cdr3_nt: TGTGCCTGGAGTGTGGGGCAGACCCCCACAGATACGCAGTATTTT
clone_size: -
d_call: -
j_call: TRBJ2-3
v_call: TRBV30

cdr3_aa: CASSKKEDRVGAYEQYF
cdr3_nt: TGTGCCAGCAGCAAAAAGGAGGACAGGGTGGGGGCCTACGAGCAGTACTTC
clone_size: -
d_call: -
j_call: TRBJ2-7
v_call: TRBV21-1

cdr3_aa: CASSHPASGDNSYNEQFF
cdr3_nt: TGTGCCAGCAGCCACCCGGCTAGCGGGGATAACTCCTACAATGAGCAGTTCTTC
clone_size: -
d_call: TRBD2
j_call: TRBJ2-1
v_call: TRBV11-2

cdr3_aa: CSAKDSSNQPQHF
cdr3_nt: TGCAGTGCTAAGGACAGTAGCAATCAGCCCCAGCATTTT
clone_size: many
d_call: -
j_call: TRBJ1-5
v_call: TRBV20-1

cdr3_aa: CASSRDRAVDSPLHF
cdr3_nt: TGTGCCAGCAGCCGAGACAGGGCGGTAGATTCACCCCTCCACTTT
clone_size: few
d_call: TRBD1
j_call: TRBJ1-6
v_call: TRBV9

cdr3_aa: CASSTPGGRSPLHF
cdr3_nt: TGTGCCAGCAGTACCCCAGGGGGCCGGTCACCCCTCCACTTT
clone_size: -
d_call: TRBD1
j_call: TRBJ1-6
v_call: TRBV6-2/TRBV6-3

cdr3_aa: CSAKSGNTIYF
cdr3_nt: TGCAGCGCCAAGTCTGGAAACACCATATATTTT
clone_size: few
d_call: -
j_call: TRBJ1-3
v_call: TRBV29-1

cdr3_aa: CSARATRNTEAFF
cdr3_nt: TGCAGTGCTAGAGCCACCAGGAACACTGAAGCTTTCTTT
clone_size: few
d_call: -
j_call: TRBJ1-1
v_call: TRBV20-1

cdr3_aa: CASSQVYSSNQPQHF
cdr3_nt: TGCGCCAGCAGCCAAGTCTACAGTAGCAATCAGCCCCAGCATTTT
clone_size: few
d_call: -
j_call: TRBJ1-5
v_call: TRBV4-3

cdr3_aa: CASSYLSGGVTDTQYF
cdr3_nt: TGTGCCAGCAGTTACCTCAGCGGGGGGGTAACAGATACGCAGTATTTT
clone_size: few
d_call: TRBD2
j_call: TRBJ2-3
v_call: TRBV6-2/TRBV6-3

cdr3_aa: CASSAAAYQETQYF
cdr3_nt: TGTGCCAGCAGCGCGGCGGCGTACCAAGAGACCCAGTACTTC
clone_size: -
d_call: -
j_call: TRBJ2-5
v_call: TRBV12-3/TRBV12-4

cdr3_aa: CASSPRQGFEKLFF
cdr3_nt: TGTGCCAGCAGCCCACGACAGGGATTTGAAAAACTGTTTTTT
clone_size: few
d_call: TRBD1
j_call: TRBJ1-4
v_call: TRBV7-9

cdr3_aa: CASSLKVGRTYEQYF
cdr3_nt: TGTGCCAGCAGTTTGAAGGTGGGCCGAACATACGAGCAGTACTTC
clone_size: few
d_call: -
j_call: TRBJ2-7
v_call: TRBV12-3/TRBV12-4

cdr3_aa: CATSDSQYGYTF
cdr3_nt: TGTGCCACCAGTGATTCCCAATATGGCTACACCTTC
clone_size: many
d_call: -
j_call: TRBJ1-2
v_call: TRBV24-1

cdr3_aa: CASSLVFGTGDYEQYF
cdr3_nt: TGTGCCAGCAGCTTAGTTTTTGGGACAGGGGACTACGAGCAGTACTTC
clone_size: many
d_call: TRBD1
j_call: TRBJ2-7
v_call: TRBV7-9

cdr3_aa: CASSLDGGAFTYNEQFF
cdr3_nt: TGCGCCAGCAGCCTTGACGGGGGAGCATTCACCTACAATGAGCAGTTCTTC
clone_size: few
d_call: -
j_call: TRBJ2-1
v_call: TRBV5-1

cdr3_aa: CASKETGGSNTGELFF
cdr3_nt: TGTGCCAGCAAAGAGACAGGGGGCAGTAACACCGGGGAGCTGTTTTTT
clone_size: -
d_call: TRBD1
j_call: TRBJ2-2
v_call: TRBV28

cdr3_aa: CASSSRDYFHQETQYF
cdr3_nt: TGTGCCAGCAGCAGCCGGGACTACTTCCACCAAGAGACCCAGTACTTC
clone_size: -
d_call: TRBD2
j_call: TRBJ2-5
v_call: TRBV9

cdr3_aa: CASSRLGPADTQYF
cdr3_nt: TGTGCCAGCAGTCGTCTGGGACCGGCAGATACGCAGTATTTT
clone_size: -
d_call: -
j_call: TRBJ2-3
v_call: TRBV3-1

cdr3_aa: CSAGLAGRSSYEQYF
cdr3_nt: TGCAGTGCCGGTCTAGCGGGGCGGAGCTCCTACGAGCAGTACTTC
clone_size: few
d_call: TRBD2
j_call: TRBJ2-7
v_call: TRBV20-1

cdr3_aa: CASSRADYEQYF
cdr3_nt: TGTGCCAGCAGCAGGGCGGACTACGAGCAGTACTTC
clone_size: few
d_call: -
j_call: TRBJ2-7
v_call: TRBV6-6